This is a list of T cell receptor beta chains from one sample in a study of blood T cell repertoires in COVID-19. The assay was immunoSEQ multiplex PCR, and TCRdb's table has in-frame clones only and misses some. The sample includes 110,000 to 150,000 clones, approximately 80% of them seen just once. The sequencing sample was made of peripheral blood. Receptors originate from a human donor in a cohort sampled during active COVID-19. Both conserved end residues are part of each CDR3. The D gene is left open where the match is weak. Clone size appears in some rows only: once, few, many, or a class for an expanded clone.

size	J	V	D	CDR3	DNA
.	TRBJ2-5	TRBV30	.	CAWSPKGSETQYF	TGTGCCTGGAGTCCTAAAGGGAGCGAGACCCAGTACTTC
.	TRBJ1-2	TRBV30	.	CAWSVRAQGDF	TGTGCCTGGAGTGTACGGGCGCAGGGCGACTTC
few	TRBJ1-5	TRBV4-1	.	CASSQGGGVNQPQHF	TGCGCCAGCAGCCAAGGCGGGGGGGTCAATCAGCCCCAGCATTTT
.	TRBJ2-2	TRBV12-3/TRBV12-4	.	CASSRQQVGELFF	TGTGCCAGCAGTAGACAGCAGGTCGGGGAGCTGTTTTTT
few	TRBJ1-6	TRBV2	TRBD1	CASSGTGGYNSPLHF	TGTGCCAGCAGCGGGACAGGGGGCTATAATTCACCCCTCCACTTT
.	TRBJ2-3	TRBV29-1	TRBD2	CSVEGGRADTQYF	TGCAGCGTGGAGGGAGGGCGAGCAGATACGCAGTATTTT
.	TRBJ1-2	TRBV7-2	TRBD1	CASSPSGGTGNGYTF	TGTGCCAGCAGCCCATCGGGGGGGACAGGGAATGGCTACACCTTC
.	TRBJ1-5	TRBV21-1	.	CASSTRDRVSNQPQHF	TGTGCCAGCAGCACCAGGGACAGGGTAAGCAATCAGCCCCAGCATTTT
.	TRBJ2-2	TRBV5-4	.	CASSSPTGNTGELFF	TGTGCCAGCAGCTCGCCGACGGGGAACACCGGGGAGCTGTTTTTT
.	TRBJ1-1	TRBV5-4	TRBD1	CASSALDRGRTEAFF	TGTGCCAGCAGCGCGTTGGACAGGGGCAGGACTGAAGCTTTCTTT
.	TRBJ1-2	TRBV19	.	CASSRGPNYTF	TGTGCCAGTAGTCGGGGTCCTAACTACACCTTC
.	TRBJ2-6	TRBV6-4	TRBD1	CASSEHRGDGANVLTF	TGTGCCAGCAGTGAACACAGGGGAGATGGGGCCAACGTCCTGACTTTC
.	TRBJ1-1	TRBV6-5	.	CASSPPGREAFF	TGTGCCAGCAGTCCCCCAGGGAGGGAAGCTTTCTTT
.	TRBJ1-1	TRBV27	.	CASSVGGVNTEAFF	TGTGCCAGCAGTGTAGGGGGGGTGAACACTGAAGCTTTCTTT
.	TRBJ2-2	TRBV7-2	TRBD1	CASSGQGVMAGELFF	TGTGCCAGCAGTGGTCAGGGGGTAATGGCCGGGGAGCTGTTTTTT
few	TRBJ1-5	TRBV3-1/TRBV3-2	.	CASSQAGADQPQHF	TGTGCCAGCAGCCAAGCAGGGGCTGACCAGCCCCAGCATTTT
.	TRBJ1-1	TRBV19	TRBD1	CASSKGAQTEAFF	TGTGCCAGTAGTAAGGGGGCCCAAACTGAAGCTTTCTTT
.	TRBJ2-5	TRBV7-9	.	CASSLGGGVGQETQYF	TGTGCCAGCAGCTTAGGGGGAGGCGTGGGGCAAGAGACCCAGTACTTC
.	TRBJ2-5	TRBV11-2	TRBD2	CASSFSSGTQETQYF	TGTGCCAGCAGCTTTTCTAGCGGGACGCAAGAGACCCAGTACTTC
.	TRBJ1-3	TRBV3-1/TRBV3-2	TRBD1	CASSRGDRGSSGNTIYF	TGTGCCAGCAGCCGGGGAGACAGGGGTTCCTCTGGAAACACCATATATTTT
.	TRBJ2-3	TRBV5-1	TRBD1	CASSLGTGGSTDTQYF	TGCGCCAGCAGCTTGGGGACAGGGGGCTCCACAGATACGCAGTATTTT
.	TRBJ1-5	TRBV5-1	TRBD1	CASSLSGGGQPQHF	TGCGCCAGCAGCTTGTCAGGGGGAGGTCAGCCCCAGCATTTT
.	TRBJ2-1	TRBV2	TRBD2	CASSVGTSGYNEQFF	TGTGCCAGCAGTGTTGGGACTAGCGGCTACAATGAGCAGTTCTTC
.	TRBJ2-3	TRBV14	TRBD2	CASSPRYRVSGGDTQYF	TGTGCCAGCAGCCCCCGCTACCGCGTTAGCGGGGGAGATACGCAGTATTTT
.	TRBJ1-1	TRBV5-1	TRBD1	CASSLLGQMNTEAFF	TGCGCCAGCAGCCTCCTGGGACAGATGAACACTGAAGCTTTCTTT
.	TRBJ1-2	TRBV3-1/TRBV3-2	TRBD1	CASSQNRGRGGYTF	TGTGCCAGCAGCCAAAACAGGGGGCGGGGTGGCTACACCTTC